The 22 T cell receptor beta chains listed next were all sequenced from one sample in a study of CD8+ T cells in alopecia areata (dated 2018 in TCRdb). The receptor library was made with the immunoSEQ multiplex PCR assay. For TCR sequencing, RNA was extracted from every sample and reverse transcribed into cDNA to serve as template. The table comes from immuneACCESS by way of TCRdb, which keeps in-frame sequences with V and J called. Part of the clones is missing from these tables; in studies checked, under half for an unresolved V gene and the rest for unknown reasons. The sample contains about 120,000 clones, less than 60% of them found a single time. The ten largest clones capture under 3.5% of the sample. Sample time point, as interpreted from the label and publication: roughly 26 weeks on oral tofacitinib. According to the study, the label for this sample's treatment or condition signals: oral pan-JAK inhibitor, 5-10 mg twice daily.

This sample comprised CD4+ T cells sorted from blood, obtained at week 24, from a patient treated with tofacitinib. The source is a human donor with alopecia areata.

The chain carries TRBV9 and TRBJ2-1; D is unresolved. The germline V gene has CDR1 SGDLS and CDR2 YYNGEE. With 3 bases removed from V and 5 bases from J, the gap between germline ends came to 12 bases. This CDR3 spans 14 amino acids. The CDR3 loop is CASSEARVHNEQFF. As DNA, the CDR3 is TGTGCCAGCAGCGAGGCTAGAGTCCACAATGAGCAGTTCTTC.

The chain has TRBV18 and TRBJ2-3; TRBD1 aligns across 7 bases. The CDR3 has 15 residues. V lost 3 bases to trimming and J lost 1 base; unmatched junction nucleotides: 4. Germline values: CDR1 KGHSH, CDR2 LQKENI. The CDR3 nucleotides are TGTGCCAGCTCACCCTTGACAGGGCGCACAGATACGCAGTATTTT. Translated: CASSPLTGRTDTQYF.

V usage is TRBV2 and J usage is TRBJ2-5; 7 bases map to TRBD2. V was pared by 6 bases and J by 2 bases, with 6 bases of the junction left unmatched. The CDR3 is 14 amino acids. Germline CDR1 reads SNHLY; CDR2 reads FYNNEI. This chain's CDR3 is CASRVGLLQETQYF. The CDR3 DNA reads TGTGCCAGCAGGGTGGGACTACTACAAGAGACCCAGTACTTC.

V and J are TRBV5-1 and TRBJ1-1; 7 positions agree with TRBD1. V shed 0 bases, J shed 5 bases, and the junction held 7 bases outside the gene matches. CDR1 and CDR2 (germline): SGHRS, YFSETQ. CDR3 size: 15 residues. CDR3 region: CASSLGQPGGTEAFF. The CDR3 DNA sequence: TGCGCCAGCAGCTTGGGCCAACCAGGGGGGACTGAAGCTTTCTTT.

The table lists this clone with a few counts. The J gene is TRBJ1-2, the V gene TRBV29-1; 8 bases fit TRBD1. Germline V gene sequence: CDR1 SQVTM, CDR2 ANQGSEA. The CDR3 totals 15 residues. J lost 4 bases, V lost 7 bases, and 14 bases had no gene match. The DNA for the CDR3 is TGCAGCGGCCAAGCCGCCCAGGGGGCTGGCTATGGCTACACCTTC. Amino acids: CSGQAAQGAGYGYTF. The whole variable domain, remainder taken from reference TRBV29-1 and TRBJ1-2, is SAVISQKPSRDICQRGTSLTIQCQVDSQVTMMFWYRQQPGQSLTLIATANQGSEATYESGFVIDKFPISRPNLTFSTLTVSNMSPEDSSIYLCSGQAAQGAGYGYTFGSGTRLTVV.

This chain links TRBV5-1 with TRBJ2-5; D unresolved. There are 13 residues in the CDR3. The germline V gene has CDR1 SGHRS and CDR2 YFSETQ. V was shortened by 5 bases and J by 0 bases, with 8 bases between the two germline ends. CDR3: CASRELYQETQYF. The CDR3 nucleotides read TGCGCCAGCAGAGAGCTGTACCAAGAGACCCAGTACTTC.

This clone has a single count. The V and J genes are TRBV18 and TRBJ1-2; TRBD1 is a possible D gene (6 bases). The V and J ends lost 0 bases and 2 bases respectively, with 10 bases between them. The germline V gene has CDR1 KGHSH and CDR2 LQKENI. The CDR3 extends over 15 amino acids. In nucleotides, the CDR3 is TGTGCCAGCTCACCACCGGGACACCAGAACTATGGCTACACCTTC. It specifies CASSPPGHQNYGYTF.

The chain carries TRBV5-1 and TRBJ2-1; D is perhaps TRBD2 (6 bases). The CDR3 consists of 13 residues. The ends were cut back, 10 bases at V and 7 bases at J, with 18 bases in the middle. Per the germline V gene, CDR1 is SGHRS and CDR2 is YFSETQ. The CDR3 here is CASTAPAGNEQFF. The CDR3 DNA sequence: TGCGCCTCCACCGCCCCGGCGGGAAATGAGCAGTTCTTC. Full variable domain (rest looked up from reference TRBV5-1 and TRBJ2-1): KAGVTQTPRYLIKTRGQQVTLSCSPISGHRSVSWYQQTPGQGLQFLFEYFSETQRNKGNFPGRFSGRQFSNSRSEMNVSTLELGDSALYLCASTAPAGNEQFFGPGTRLTVL.

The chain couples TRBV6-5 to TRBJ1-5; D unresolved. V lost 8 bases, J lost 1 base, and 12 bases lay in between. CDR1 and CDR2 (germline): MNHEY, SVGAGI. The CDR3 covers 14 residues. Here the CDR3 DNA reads TGTGCCAGCCGACGAACGGTCAGCAATCAGCCCCAGCATTTT. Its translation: CASRRTVSNQPQHF.

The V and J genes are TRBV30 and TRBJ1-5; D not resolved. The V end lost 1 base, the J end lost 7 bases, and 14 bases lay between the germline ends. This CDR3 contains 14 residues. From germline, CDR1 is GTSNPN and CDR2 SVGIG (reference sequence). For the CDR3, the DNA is TGTGCCTGGAGTGGGGTGGAGGGCGGCCAGCCCCAGCATTTT. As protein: CAWSGVEGGQPQHF.

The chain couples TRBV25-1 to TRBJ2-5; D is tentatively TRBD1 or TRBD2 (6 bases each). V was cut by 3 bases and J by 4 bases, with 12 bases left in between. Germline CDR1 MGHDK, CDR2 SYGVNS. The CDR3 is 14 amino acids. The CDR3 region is CASSDGGRGETQYF. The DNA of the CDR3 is TGTGCCAGCAGTGATGGGGGGCGCGGAGAGACCCAGTACTTC.

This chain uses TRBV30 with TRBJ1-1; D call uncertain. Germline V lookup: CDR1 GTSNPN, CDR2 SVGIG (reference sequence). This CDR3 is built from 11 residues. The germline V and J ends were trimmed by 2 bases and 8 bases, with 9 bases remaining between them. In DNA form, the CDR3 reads TGTGCCTGGAGTTGGCCCGAGGAAGCTTTCTTT. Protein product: CAWSWPEEAFF.

The CDR3 here is CAIRLGQGNEQYF. The CDR3 DNA reads TGTGCCATCAGGCTAGGACAGGGAAACGAGCAGTACTTC. The rearrangement uses TRBV10-3 and TRBJ2-7; TRBD1 matches 8 bases. Germline CDR1 and CDR2: ENHRY and SYGVKD. There are 13 residues in the CDR3. V was clipped by 6 bases and J by 5 bases; unmatched bases: 6.

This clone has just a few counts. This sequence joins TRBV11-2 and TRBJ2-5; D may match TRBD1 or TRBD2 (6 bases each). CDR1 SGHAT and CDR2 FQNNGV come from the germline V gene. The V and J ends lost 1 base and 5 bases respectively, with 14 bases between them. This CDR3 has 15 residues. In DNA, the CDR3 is TGTGCCAGCAGCTTAGGGAGGGGGGCCCTCGAGACCCAGTACTTC. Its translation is CASSLGRGALETQYF.

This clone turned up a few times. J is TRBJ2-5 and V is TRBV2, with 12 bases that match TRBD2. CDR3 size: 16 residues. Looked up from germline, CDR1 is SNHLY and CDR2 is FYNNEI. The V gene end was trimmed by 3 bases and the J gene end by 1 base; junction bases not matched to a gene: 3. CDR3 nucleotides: TGTGCCAGCAGTGAGTTACTAGCGGGGGGCCAAGAGACCCAGTACTTC. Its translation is CASSELLAGGQETQYF.

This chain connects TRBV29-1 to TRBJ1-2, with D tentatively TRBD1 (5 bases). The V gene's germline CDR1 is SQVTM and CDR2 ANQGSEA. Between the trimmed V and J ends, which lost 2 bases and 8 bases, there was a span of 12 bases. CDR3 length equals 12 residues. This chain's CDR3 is CSVEWGIGGYTF. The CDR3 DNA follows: TGCAGCGTTGAATGGGGGATCGGGGGCTACACCTTC.

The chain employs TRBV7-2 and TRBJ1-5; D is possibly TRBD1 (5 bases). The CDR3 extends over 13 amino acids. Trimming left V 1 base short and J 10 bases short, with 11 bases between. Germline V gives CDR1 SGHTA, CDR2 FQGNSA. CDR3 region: CASSLGQGEPQHF. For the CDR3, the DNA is TGTGCCAGCAGCTTAGGGCAGGGTGAACCCCAGCATTTT.

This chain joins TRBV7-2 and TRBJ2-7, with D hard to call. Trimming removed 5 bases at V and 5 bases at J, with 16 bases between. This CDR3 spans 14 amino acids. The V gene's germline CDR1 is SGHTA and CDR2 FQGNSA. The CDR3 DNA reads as TGTGCCAGCAGCCCCGATCAGGCCCCCAACGAGCAGTACTTC. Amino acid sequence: CASSPDQAPNEQYF.

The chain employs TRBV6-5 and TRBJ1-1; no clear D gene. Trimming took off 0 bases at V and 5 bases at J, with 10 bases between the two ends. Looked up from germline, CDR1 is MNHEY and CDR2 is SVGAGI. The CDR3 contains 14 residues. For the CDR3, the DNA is TGTGCCAGCAGTTACTCCGGCAGCCGTACTGAAGCTTTCTTT. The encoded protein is CASSYSGSRTEAFF.

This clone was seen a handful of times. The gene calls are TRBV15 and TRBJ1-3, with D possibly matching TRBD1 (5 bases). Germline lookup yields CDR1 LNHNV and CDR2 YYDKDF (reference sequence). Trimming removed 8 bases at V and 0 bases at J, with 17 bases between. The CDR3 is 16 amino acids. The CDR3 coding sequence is TGTGCCACCCCATTTAAGGACATCATCTCTGGAAACACCATATATTTT. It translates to CATPFKDIISGNTIYF. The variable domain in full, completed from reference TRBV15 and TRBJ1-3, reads DAMVIQNPRYQVTQFGKPVTLSCSQTLNHNVMYWYQQKSSQAPKLLFHYYDKDFNNEADTPDNFQSRRPNTSFCFLDIRSPGLGDTAMYLCATPFKDIISGNTIYFGEGSWLTVV.

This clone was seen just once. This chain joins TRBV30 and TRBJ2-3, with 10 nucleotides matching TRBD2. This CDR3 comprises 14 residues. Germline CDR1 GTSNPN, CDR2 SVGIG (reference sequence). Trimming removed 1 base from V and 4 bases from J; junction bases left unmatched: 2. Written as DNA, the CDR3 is TGTGCCTGGAGTGCCGGGACTAGCGCAGATACGCAGTATTTT. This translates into CAWSAGTSADTQYF.

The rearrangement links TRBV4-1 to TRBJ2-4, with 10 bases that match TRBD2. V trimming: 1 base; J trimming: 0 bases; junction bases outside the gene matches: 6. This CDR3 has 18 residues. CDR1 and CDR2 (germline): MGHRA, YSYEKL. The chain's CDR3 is CASSQGLAGALAKNIQYF. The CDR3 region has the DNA TGCGCCAGCAGCCAAGGGCTAGCGGGGGCCCTAGCCAAAAACATTCAGTACTTC.